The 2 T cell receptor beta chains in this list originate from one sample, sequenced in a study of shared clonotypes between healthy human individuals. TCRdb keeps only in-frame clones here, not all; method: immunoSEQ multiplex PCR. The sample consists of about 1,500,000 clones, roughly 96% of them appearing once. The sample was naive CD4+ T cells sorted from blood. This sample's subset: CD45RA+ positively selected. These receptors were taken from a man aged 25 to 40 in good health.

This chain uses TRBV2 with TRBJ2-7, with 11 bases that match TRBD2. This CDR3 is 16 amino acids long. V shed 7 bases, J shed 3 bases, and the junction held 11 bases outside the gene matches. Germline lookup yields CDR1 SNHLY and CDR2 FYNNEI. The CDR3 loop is CASTLRLAGNNYEQYF. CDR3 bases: TGTGCCAGCACCCTACGACTAGCGGGGAATAACTACGAGCAGTACTTC.

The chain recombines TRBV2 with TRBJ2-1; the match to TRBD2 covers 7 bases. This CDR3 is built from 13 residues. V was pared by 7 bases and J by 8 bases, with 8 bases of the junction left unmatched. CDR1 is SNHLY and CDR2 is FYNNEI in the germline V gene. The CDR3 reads CASMRGGWDEQFF. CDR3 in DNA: TGTGCCAGCATGCGGGGAGGGTGGGATGAGCAGTTCTTC.